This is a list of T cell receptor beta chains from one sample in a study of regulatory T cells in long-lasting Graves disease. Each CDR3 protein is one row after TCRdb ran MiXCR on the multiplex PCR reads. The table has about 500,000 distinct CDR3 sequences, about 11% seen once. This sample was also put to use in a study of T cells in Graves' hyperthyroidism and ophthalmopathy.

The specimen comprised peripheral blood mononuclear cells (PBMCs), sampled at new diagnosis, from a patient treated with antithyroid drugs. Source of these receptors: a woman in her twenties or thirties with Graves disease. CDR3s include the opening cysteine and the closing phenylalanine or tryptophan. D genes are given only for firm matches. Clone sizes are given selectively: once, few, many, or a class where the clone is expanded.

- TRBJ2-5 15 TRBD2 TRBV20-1 TGCAGTGCTAGTCCCGTAGCGGGAGGGAGGGAGACCCAGTACTTC CSASPVAGGRETQYF
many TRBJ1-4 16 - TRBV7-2 TGTGCCAGCAGCTCTCATTCCGGGACAACCGATGAAAAACTGTTTTTT CASSSHSGTTDEKLFF
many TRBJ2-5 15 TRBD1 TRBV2 TGTGCCAGCAGCGGAGTGGCAGGGGGTGAAGAGACCCAGTACTTC CASSGVAGGEETQYF
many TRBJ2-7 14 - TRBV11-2 TGTGCCAGCAGCTCCACGACAGAGGTCTACGAGCAGTACTTC CASSSTTEVYEQYF
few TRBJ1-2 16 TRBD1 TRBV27 TGTGCCAGCAGCCGGATAGCCGGGACAGTCTACTATGGCTGCACCTTC CASSRIAGTVYYGCTF
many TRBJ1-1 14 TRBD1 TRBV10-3 TGTGCCATCAGTGAGCGACAGGGGGCCGGTGAAGCTTTCTTT CAISERQGAGEAFF
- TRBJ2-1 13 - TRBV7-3 TGTGCCAGCAGAGGGTATGGGAGCAATGAGCAGTTCTTC CASRGYGSNEQFF
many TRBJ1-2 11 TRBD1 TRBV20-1 TGCAGTGCTGACAGGGGCGATGGCTACACCTTC CSADRGDGYTF
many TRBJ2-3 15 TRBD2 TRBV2 TGTGCCAGCAGTGATCTAGCGGGGATCACAGATACGCAGTATTTT CASSDLAGITDTQYF
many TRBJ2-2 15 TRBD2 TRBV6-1 TGTGCCAGCGGGGTTGCTAGCGGGAGGACCGGGGAGCTGTTTTTT CASGVASGRTGELFF
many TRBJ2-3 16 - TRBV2 TGTGCCAGCAGGTACCCCTTGGGCGTCTACACAGATACGCAGTATTTT CASRYPLGVYTDTQYF
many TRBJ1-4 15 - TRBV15 TGTGCCACCAGCCGAAGGACAGAGGGGAATGAAAAACTGTTTTTT CATSRRTEGNEKLFF
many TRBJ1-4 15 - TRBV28 TGTGCCAGCAGTTCTCGCCCGCTCACAAATGAAAAACTGTTTTTT CASSSRPLTNEKLFF
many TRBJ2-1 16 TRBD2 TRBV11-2 TGTGCCAGCAGCTCTACTTTAGCGGGAGGGCCTGGTGAGCAGTTCTTC CASSSTLAGGPGEQFF
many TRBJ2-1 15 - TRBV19 TGTGCCAGTAGTATAGATCTGGAGGATCACAATGAGCAGTTCTTC CASSIDLEDHNEQFF
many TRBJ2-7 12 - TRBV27 TGTGCCAGCATGGACGCAGGCTACGAGCAGTACTTC CASMDAGYEQYF
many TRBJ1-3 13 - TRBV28 TGTGCCAGCAGTTTTACCTCTGGAAACACCATATATTTT CASSFTSGNTIYF
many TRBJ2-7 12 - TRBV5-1 TGCGCCAGCAGCTTGAGGGCGGACGAGCAGTACTTC CASSLRADEQYF
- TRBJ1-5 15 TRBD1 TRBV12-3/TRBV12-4 TGTGCCAGCAGTTTGGGGGACAGTATCAATCAGCCCCAGCATTTT CASSLGDSINQPQHF
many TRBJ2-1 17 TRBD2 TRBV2 TGTGCCAGCAGTGAGGACTCGCGGGAGGGCCGATCCGATGAGCAGTTCTTC CASSEDSREGRSDEQFF
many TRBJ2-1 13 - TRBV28 TGTGCCAGCAGTCGCCTTCTGAAGGGGGGGCAGTTCTTC CASSRLLKGGQFF
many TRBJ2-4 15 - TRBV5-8 TGTGCCAGCAGCCTCGGACAGATTCCCAAAAACATTCAGTACTTC CASSLGQIPKNIQYF
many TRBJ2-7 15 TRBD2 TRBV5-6 TGTGCCAGCGGCCCCACTAGCGGGAAGGGTTACGAGCAGTACTTC CASGPTSGKGYEQYF
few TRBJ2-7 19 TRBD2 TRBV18 TGTGCCAGCTCACCTACCGGGACTAGCGCCCTACAAGGTCTCTACGAGCAGTACTTC CASSPTGTSALQGLYEQYF
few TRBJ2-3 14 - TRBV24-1 TGTGCCACCAGTGAACCTTCCCGCACAGATACGCAGTATTTT CATSEPSRTDTQYF
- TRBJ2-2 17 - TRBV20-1 TGCAGTGCTAGAGTACTTACAGGGAGGGGGGACACCGGGGAGCTGTTTTTT CSARVLTGRGDTGELFF
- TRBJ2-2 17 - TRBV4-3 TGCGCCAGCAGCCAAGCCATTACCGGACTTTTCACCGGGGAGCTGTTTTTT CASSQAITGLFTGELFF
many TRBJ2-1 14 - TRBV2 TGTGCCTCCGATGGGCCACAAAACTACAATGAGCAGTTCTTC CASDGPQNYNEQFF
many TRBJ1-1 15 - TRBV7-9 TGTGCCAGCAGCTCTGGTCTGAGACTGAACACTGAAGCTTTCTTT CASSSGLRLNTEAFF
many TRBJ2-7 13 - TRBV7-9 TGTGCCAGCAGCTTAGACTCCCGGGACATCCGATGGTTC CASSLDSRDIRWF
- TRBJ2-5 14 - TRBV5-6 TGTGCCAGCAGCTTGAATGGGAACCAAGAGACCCAGTACTTC CASSLNGNQETQYF
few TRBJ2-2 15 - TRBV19 TGTGCCAGTAGTATTAGCGGCTATGGCACCGGGGAGCTGTTTTTT CASSISGYGTGELFF
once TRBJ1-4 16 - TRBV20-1 TGCAGTGCCCCGACTAGCGGGACACCAACTAATGAAAAACTGTTTTTT CSAPTSGTPTNEKLFF
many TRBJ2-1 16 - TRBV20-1 TGCAGTGCTCGCGATGCCGGGACCGCGAGAGACAATGAGCAGTTCTTC CSARDAGTARDNEQFF
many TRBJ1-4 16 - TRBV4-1 TGCGCCAGCAGCCAACGCCTCAGGGCAACTAATGAAAAACTGTTTTTT CASSQRLRATNEKLFF
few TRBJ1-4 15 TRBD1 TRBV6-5 TGTGCCAGCAGTTACTCGAGCAGGGGGCGGGAAAAACTGTTTTTT CASSYSSRGREKLFF
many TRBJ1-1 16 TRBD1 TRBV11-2 TGTGCCAGCAGCTTAGGACAGGGTCCCATAGGGACTGAAGCTTTCTTT CASSLGQGPIGTEAFF
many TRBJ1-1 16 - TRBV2 TGTGCCAGCAGTGAAGCCCCCCGGGGGCTGGGCACTGAAGCTTTCTTT CASSEAPRGLGTEAFF
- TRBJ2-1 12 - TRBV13 TGTGCCAGCAGCCAACAGGTGTATGAGCAGTTCTTC CASSQQVYEQFF
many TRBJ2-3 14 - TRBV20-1 TGCAGTGCTAGAGATCGGCTAGTCCCCGATACGCAGTATTTT CSARDRLVPDTQYF
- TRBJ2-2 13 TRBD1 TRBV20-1 TGCAGTGCAATCCGACAGGGGGCCGGGGAGCTGTTTTTT CSAIRQGAGELFF
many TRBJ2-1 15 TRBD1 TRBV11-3 TGTGCCAGCAGGCAGAGCGGGACAGGGGGTCGGGAGCAGTTCTTC CASRQSGTGGREQFF
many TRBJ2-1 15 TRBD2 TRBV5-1 TGTGCCAGCAGCTTAGAGCGGGACTCCTACAATGAGCAGTTCTTC CASSLERDSYNEQFF
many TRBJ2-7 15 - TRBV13 TGTGCCAGCAGCTTAGGAAGGCGACACCCCTACGAGCAGTACTTC CASSLGRRHPYEQYF
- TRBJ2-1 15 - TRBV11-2 TGTGCTAGCAGTTTCGGGGCTCTGGCCGACGATGAGCAGTTCTTC CASSFGALADDEQFF
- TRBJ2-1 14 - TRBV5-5 TGTGCCAGCAGCTCGGCTAGCGCCAGCAATGAGCAGTTCTTC CASSSASASNEQFF
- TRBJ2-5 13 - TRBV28 TGTGCCAGCAGTTTTCACGGCCAAGAGACCCAGTACTTC CASSFHGQETQYF
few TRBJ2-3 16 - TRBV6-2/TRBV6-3 TGTGCCAGCAGTTACTCATCCCCGACAAGATCAGATACGCAGTATTTT CASSYSSPTRSDTQYF
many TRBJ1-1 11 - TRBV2 TGTGCCAGCAGGGCCGGGGCTGAAGCTTTCTTT CASRAGAEAFF
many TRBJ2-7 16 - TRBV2 TGTGCCAGCAAGGTAAAGCCCCGTGTCCCGAACTACGAGCAGTACTTC CASKVKPRVPNYEQYF
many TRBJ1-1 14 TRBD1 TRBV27 TGTGCCAGCAGTTTTGAGGGGGCTGATACTGAAGCTTTCTTT CASSFEGADTEAFF
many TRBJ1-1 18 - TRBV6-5 TGTGCCAGCAGTTACACGCCGGGACATACCTCCCGGAACACTGAAGCTTTCTTT CASSYTPGHTSRNTEAFF
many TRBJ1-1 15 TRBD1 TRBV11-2 TGTGCCAGCAGCTCGACGACAGGGTCCCGCACTGAAGCTTTCTTT CASSSTTGSRTEAFF
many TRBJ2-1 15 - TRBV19 TGTGCCAGTAGTATCGGGACCCACTCCTACAATGAGCAGTTCTTC CASSIGTHSYNEQFF
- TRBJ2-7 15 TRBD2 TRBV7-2 TGTGCCAGCAGCTTAGTAGCGAGCGGGAGCTACGAGCAGTACTTC CASSLVASGSYEQYF
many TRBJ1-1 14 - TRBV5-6 TGTGCCAGCAGCTTGGGACTGACGAACACTGAAGCTTTCTTT CASSLGLTNTEAFF
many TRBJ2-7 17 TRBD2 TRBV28 TGTGCCAGCGGCTCGCGGCTAGCGGGAGTCGGGTCCTACGAGCAGTACTTC CASGSRLAGVGSYEQYF